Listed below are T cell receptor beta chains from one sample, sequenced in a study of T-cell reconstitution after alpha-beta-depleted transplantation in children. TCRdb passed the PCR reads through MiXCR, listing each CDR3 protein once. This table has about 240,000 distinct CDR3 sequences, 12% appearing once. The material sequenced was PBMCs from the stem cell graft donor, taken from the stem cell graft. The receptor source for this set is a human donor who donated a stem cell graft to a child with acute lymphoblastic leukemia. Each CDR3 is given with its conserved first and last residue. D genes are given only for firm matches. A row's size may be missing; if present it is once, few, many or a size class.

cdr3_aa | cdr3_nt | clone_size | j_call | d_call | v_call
CSARGSQETQYF | TGCAGTGCTAGAGGGTCCCAAGAGACCCAGTACTTC | many | TRBJ2-5 | NA | TRBV20-1
CSVELDAGYTGELFF | TGCAGCGTTGAACTAGACGCCGGTTACACCGGGGAGCTGTTTTTT | many | TRBJ2-2 | NA | TRBV29-1
CAISDGGNTIYF | TGTGCCATCAGTGACGGGGGAAACACCATATATTTT | many | TRBJ1-3 | NA | TRBV10-3
CSASSGYTF | TGCAGCGCCAGCAGCGGCTACACCTTC | NA | TRBJ1-2 | NA | TRBV29-1
CASSPFPDRGNEQFF | TGTGCCAGCAGCCCATTCCCCGACAGGGGCAATGAGCAGTTCTTC | many | TRBJ2-1 | TRBD1 | TRBV28
CASRRTGAVYEQYF | TGTGCCAGCAGGAGGACAGGGGCCGTTTACGAGCAGTACTTC | NA | TRBJ2-7 | TRBD1 | TRBV2
CASSSPGPYYNEQFF | TGTGCCAGCAGCTCTCCGGGACCCTATTACAATGAGCAGTTCTTC | NA | TRBJ2-1 | NA | TRBV11-2
CASSFTYLDGKRIQGQEFF | TGCGCCAGCAGCTTCACGTATTTGGATGGGAAAAGGATTCAGGGACAAGAGTTCTTC | many | TRBJ2-1 | NA | TRBV5-1
CSARDRRSQGPQHF | TGCAGTGCTAGAGATCGACGGTCTCAGGGGCCCCAGCATTTT | many | TRBJ1-5 | NA | TRBV20-1
CASSLSGVGYEQYF | TGTGCCAGCAGTTTGAGTGGTGTAGGCTACGAGCAGTACTTC | many | TRBJ2-7 | NA | TRBV12-3/TRBV12-4
CASSLAGITYEQYF | TGTGCCAGCAGCTTAGCGGGAATAACCTACGAGCAGTACTTC | many | TRBJ2-7 | NA | TRBV7-2
CSGRGGAETRNEQFF | TGCAGTGGGAGGGGGGGGGCTGAGACTAGAAATGAGCAGTTCTTC | NA | TRBJ2-1 | NA | TRBV20-1
CASSQEAGTGRVGGSYEQYF | TGCGCCAGCAGCCAAGAAGCCGGGACAGGTAGGGTTGGCGGGTCTTACGAGCAGTACTTC | NA | TRBJ2-7 | TRBD1 | TRBV4-3
CAIRWDPPGGGYTF | TGTGCCATCAGATGGGACCCCCCCGGGGGTGGCTACACCTTC | many | TRBJ1-2 | NA | TRBV10-3
CASSEQTGGNQPQHF | TGTGCCAGCAGTGAACAAACAGGAGGCAATCAGCCCCAGCATTTT | few | TRBJ1-5 | NA | TRBV6-1
CASSLPQGIDGTEAFF | TGTGCCAGCAGCTTACCCCAGGGGATCGACGGCACTGAAGCTTTCTTT | many | TRBJ1-1 | NA | TRBV7-9
CASSSAVQMNTEAFF | TGTGCCAGCAGCTCAGCTGTGCAGATGAACACTGAAGCTTTCTTT | many | TRBJ1-1 | NA | TRBV9
CASSPTGSNQPQHF | TGTGCCAGCAGCCCAACAGGAAGCAATCAGCCCCAGCATTTT | many | TRBJ1-5 | NA | TRBV7-2
CASAIEAGLRTQYF | TGTGCCAGCGCGATAGAAGCGGGGTTGAGGACCCAGTACTTC | many | TRBJ2-5 | TRBD2 | TRBV6-5
CASRDPGTRYEQYF | TGTGCCAGCAGAGACCCCGGGACGAGATACGAGCAGTACTTC | many | TRBJ2-7 | NA | TRBV6-2/TRBV6-3
CASSISRGGYNEQFF | TGTGCCAGCAGCATAAGTAGGGGGGGCTACAATGAGCAGTTCTTC | many | TRBJ2-1 | NA | TRBV7-2
CAISNRGIGNEQFF | TGTGCCATCAGTAACAGGGGGATAGGGAATGAGCAGTTCTTC | few | TRBJ2-1 | TRBD1 | TRBV10-3
CAWSVLPGGHGYTF | TGTGCCTGGAGTGTACTCCCAGGGGGACATGGCTACACCTTC | NA | TRBJ1-2 | TRBD1 | TRBV30
CASSYRGVWPQHF | TGTGCCAGCAGTTACCGGGGGGTATGGCCCCAGCATTTT | NA | TRBJ1-5 | NA | TRBV6-2/TRBV6-3
CASSHLEGFHEQYF | TGTGCCAGCAGCCACCTGGAAGGGTTCCACGAGCAGTACTTC | NA | TRBJ2-7 | NA | TRBV14
CASSYREGKNIQYF | TGTGCCAGCAGCTATCGAGAGGGCAAAAACATTCAGTACTTC | many | TRBJ2-4 | NA | TRBV7-2
CASSLAPGQGLQYF | TGTGCCAGCAGCTTAGCACCGGGACAGGGACTTCAGTACTTC | NA | TRBJ2-7 | TRBD1 | TRBV7-2
CASSAGQGAGAQEETQYF | TGTGCCAGCAGTGCGGGACAGGGGGCCGGTGCTCAGGAAGAGACCCAGTACTTC | few | TRBJ2-5 | TRBD1 | TRBV6-1
CASSLVPRTNTEAFF | TGTGCCAGCAGCTTAGTGCCCAGGACGAACACTGAAGCTTTCTTT | many | TRBJ1-1 | NA | TRBV7-8
CSASRQPNIIYNEQFF | TGCAGTGCTAGTAGACAACCAAACATCATCTACAATGAGCAGTTCTTC | many | TRBJ2-1 | NA | TRBV20-1
CASSLEGVSSYEQYF | TGTGCCAGCAGCTTAGAGGGTGTCAGCTCCTACGAGCAGTACTTC | NA | TRBJ2-7 | NA | TRBV11-2
CASSLAVTGYSKNIQYF | TGTGCCAGCAGCTTAGCTGTTACAGGGTATTCGAAAAACATTCAGTACTTC | NA | TRBJ2-4 | NA | TRBV7-8
CASSWRGADTQYF | TGTGCCAGCAGCTGGCGGGGAGCAGATACGCAGTATTTT | many | TRBJ2-3 | NA | TRBV6-6
CSVPRGGGKAFF | TGCAGCGTCCCCAGGGGTGGAGGAAAAGCTTTCTTT | many | TRBJ1-1 | NA | TRBV29-1
CSARFEAFSNQPQHF | TGCAGTGCTAGATTTGAGGCTTTTAGCAATCAGCCCCAGCATTTT | many | TRBJ1-5 | NA | TRBV20-1
CAISESTGSETQYF | TGTGCCATCAGTGAGTCCACAGGGTCAGAGACCCAGTACTTC | many | TRBJ2-5 | NA | TRBV10-3
CSAIRDLGISYEQYF | TGCAGTGCTATACGGGATTTGGGGATCTCCTACGAGCAGTACTTC | NA | TRBJ2-7 | NA | TRBV20-1
CSAIKTGGAWETQYF | TGCAGTGCTATAAAAACAGGGGGCGCATGGGAGACCCAGTACTTC | few | TRBJ2-5 | TRBD1 | TRBV20-1
CASSQKQGRGNQPQHF | TGTGCCAGCAGCCAAAAACAGGGAAGGGGCAATCAGCCCCAGCATTTT | many | TRBJ1-5 | NA | TRBV12-3/TRBV12-4
CASSPDFSSYNEQFF | TGTGCCAGCAGCCCCGACTTCAGCTCCTACAATGAGCAGTTCTTC | many | TRBJ2-1 | NA | TRBV7-2
CASSYGEVGYTEAFF | TGTGCCAGCAGTTACGGCGAGGTAGGGTACACTGAAGCTTTCTTT | many | TRBJ1-1 | NA | TRBV6-5
CASSAGNRGVETQYF | TGTGCCAGCTCCGCCGGGAACAGGGGCGTAGAGACCCAGTACTTC | few | TRBJ2-5 | TRBD1 | TRBV7-2
CASRYRESGANVLTF | TGTGCCAGCAGATACAGGGAGTCTGGGGCCAACGTCCTGACTTTC | many | TRBJ2-6 | NA | TRBV7-2
CATSRDQTYNEQFF | TGTGCCACCAGCAGAGATCAGACCTACAATGAGCAGTTCTTC | many | TRBJ2-1 | NA | TRBV15
CASSRTGGVGTEAFF | TGTGCCAGCAGTAGGACAGGGGGCGTTGGCACTGAAGCTTTCTTT | many | TRBJ1-1 | TRBD1 | TRBV12-3/TRBV12-4
CASSLAGTSFYNTDTQYF | TGTGCCAGCAGCTTAGCCGGGACCAGCTTTTACAACACAGATACGCAGTATTTT | NA | TRBJ2-3 | NA | TRBV7-2
CSARGLAGSSYNEQFF | TGCAGTGCTAGAGGACTAGCGGGCTCCTCCTACAATGAGCAGTTCTTC | few | TRBJ2-1 | TRBD2 | TRBV20-1
CSVVGTWDEQYF | TGCAGCGTTGTAGGGACCTGGGACGAGCAGTACTTC | many | TRBJ2-7 | NA | TRBV29-1
CSANWEQEQYSSNSPLHF | TGCAGTGCCAACTGGGAACAGGAGCAATACAGCTCTAATTCACCCCTCCACTTT | many | TRBJ1-6 | NA | TRBV20-1
CSARPGEDQPQHF | TGCAGTGCTAGACCAGGGGAAGACCAGCCCCAGCATTTC | NA | TRBJ1-5 | NA | TRBV20-1
CASSQGGGKYNEQFF | TGTGCCAGCAGCCAAGGGGGGGGCAAGTACAATGAGCAGTTCTTC | many | TRBJ2-1 | NA | TRBV3-1
CSARDREYLYEQYF | TGCAGTGCTAGAGATCGCGAGTACCTCTACGAGCAGTACTTC | many | TRBJ2-7 | NA | TRBV20-1
CASSQGEQGAGAGANVLTF | TGCGCCAGCAGCCAAGGGGAACAGGGGGCAGGCGCTGGGGCCAACGTCCTGACTTTC | many | TRBJ2-6 | TRBD1 | TRBV4-3